The 32 T cell receptor beta chains reported below all come from one sample, sequenced in a study of T cells in tumors after PD-1 blockade. Sequenced by immunoSEQ multiplex PCR; TCRdb stores in-frame clones only, minus some. The table has fewer than 15,000 clones, roughly 69% seen once. This specimen was tumor tissue, taken before anti-PD-1 treatment. The source is a human donor with basal cell carcinoma.

The J gene is TRBJ1-1, the V gene TRBV30; 9 nucleotides line up with TRBD1. V was pared by 1 base and J by 3 bases, with 9 bases of the junction left unmatched. Per the germline V gene, CDR1 is GTSNPN and CDR2 is SVGIG (reference sequence). This CDR3 spans 16 amino acids. CDR3 DNA sequence: TGTGCCTGGAGTGGGTCCGGGACAGGGTACTACACTGAAGCTTTCTTT. Amino acid sequence: CAWSGSGTGYYTEAFF.

This chain joins TRBV11-3 and TRBJ2-7; D unresolved. The CDR3 loop spans 16 amino acids. V shed 0 bases and J shed 5 bases, with 17 bases lying between them. Per the germline V gene, CDR1 is SGHNT and CDR2 is YENEEA. CDR3 protein: CASSLEGSFLGNEQYF. DNA of the CDR3: TGTGCCAGCAGCTTAGAAGGCAGCTTCCTAGGGAACGAGCAGTACTTC.

Sample share makes this clone medium-sized (0.01 to 0.1%). The rearrangement joins TRBV30 to TRBJ1-5; TRBD1 might be the D (5 bases). With 0 bases removed from V and 4 bases from J, the gap between germline ends came to 13 bases. The V gene's germline CDR1 is GTSNPN and CDR2 SVGIG (reference sequence). CDR3 length: 15 amino acids. CDR3 DNA: TGTGCCTGGAGTGTAAGGCAGGGAGGAAATCAGCCCCAGCATTTT. Translated: CAWSVRQGGNQPQHF.

CDR3 residues: CASSIGRGGEQFF. In DNA, the CDR3 is TGTGCCAGTAGTATAGGGCGCGGGGGTGAGCAGTTCTTC. The genes are TRBV19 and TRBJ2-1; TRBD2 matches 7 bases. CDR1 and CDR2 from the germline V gene are LNHDA and SQIVND (reference sequence). Trimming removed 1 base from V and 9 bases from J; junction bases left unmatched: 3. This CDR3 is 13 amino acids long.

This chain links TRBV25-1 with TRBJ1-2; D may be TRBD1 (5 bases). Between the trimmed V and J ends, which lost 5 bases and 4 bases, there was a span of 11 bases. The germline gives CDR1 MGHDK, CDR2 SYGVNS. This CDR3 is 13 amino acids long. CDR3 in amino acids: CASSKTDLYGYTF. CDR3 coding DNA: TGTGCCAGCAGTAAGACAGACCTCTATGGCTACACCTTC.

This chain uses TRBV27 with TRBJ1-2, with 9 bases lining up with TRBD1. The CDR3 extends over 16 amino acids. V dropped 4 bases and J dropped 6; count of bases not matched to a gene: 12. CDR1 and CDR2 from the germline V gene are MNHEY and SMNVEV (reference sequence). Here the CDR3 DNA reads TGTGCCAGCAGTTCCAAGCGGGACAGGGCTGTTGATGGCTACACCTTC. It specifies CASSSKRDRAVDGYTF.

V gene TRBV6-2 or TRBV6-3 combines with J gene TRBJ2-1, with D uncertain. Germline V gene data show CDR1 as MNHEY and CDR2 as SVGEGT. Trimming stripped 2 bases from V and 7 bases from J, with 21 bases between. This CDR3 comprises 17 residues. The CDR3 is CASSYLQTFRPGNEQFF. The CDR3 nucleotides are TGTGCCAGCAGTTACCTACAGACGTTTCGCCCCGGGAATGAGCAGTTCTTC.

This sequence joins TRBV10-3 and TRBJ2-3; 7 bases align to TRBD2. V lost 6 bases and J lost 5; bases outside the gene matches: 8. Per the germline V gene, CDR1 is ENHRY and CDR2 is SYGVKD. The CDR3 is 14 residues long. The CDR3 DNA follows: TGTGCCATCAGCGAGCGGGGTGCCCGAGATACGCAGTATTTT. Protein product: CAISERGARDTQYF.

CDR3 sequence (DNA): TGTGCCAGCAGCTCCCGACTAGCGGGATTCACAGATACGCAGTATTTT. Translated: CASSSRLAGFTDTQYF. V is TRBV28 and J is TRBJ2-3, with 11 bases fitting TRBD2. The CDR3 contains 16 residues. The germline gives CDR1 MDHEN, CDR2 SYDVKM. V shed 6 bases, J shed 2 bases, and the junction held 7 bases outside the gene matches.

V is TRBV5-1 and J is TRBJ2-5; no clear D gene. The J call may be faulty, since TRBJ2-7 better matches the DNA end. This CDR3 comprises 14 residues. Germline CDR1 reads SGHRS; CDR2 reads YFSETQ. CDR3 in DNA: TGCGCCAGCAGCTTGAATGTAGGCTCCTACGAGCAGTACTTC. Amino acid sequence: CASSLNVGSYEQYF.

This clone was observed a few times. The chain couples TRBV5-8 to TRBJ1-1; perhaps TRBD1 as D (5 bases). CDR1 is SGHTS and CDR2 is YDEGEE in the germline V gene. This CDR3 has 14 residues. The germline V and J ends were trimmed by 4 bases and 10 bases, with 20 bases remaining between them. CDR3 amino acids: CASSGGYRQSGAFF. The DNA of the CDR3 is TGTGCCAGCAGCGGGGGGTACCGACAGTCCGGAGCTTTCTTT.

In DNA form, the CDR3 reads TGTGCCAGCAGTTATGACAGGGGGCTACGTGAGCCCCAGCATTTT. This gives the protein CASSYDRGLREPQHF. The chain employs TRBV6-5 and TRBJ1-5; TRBD1 agrees at 10 bases. The CDR3 spans 15 residues. Germline trimming cut 3 bases from V and 8 bases from J; bases unmatched to any gene: 7. CDR1 is MNHEY, CDR2 SVGAGI, per germline.

The chain recombines TRBV19 with TRBJ1-2; TRBD1 matches at 7 bases. The ends lost 3 bases at V and 4 bases at J; junction bases unmatched: 5. CDR1 is LNHDA and CDR2 is SQIVND in the germline V gene (reference sequence). This CDR3 contains 14 residues. The CDR3 spells CASSIQGVGYGYTF. The CDR3 DNA reads TGTGCCAGTAGTATCCAGGGGGTAGGCTATGGCTACACCTTC. Looking up the rest from reference TRBV19 and TRBJ1-2 gives the full variable domain: DGGITQSPKYLFRKEGQNVTLSCEQNLNHDAMYWYRQDPGQGLRLIYYSQIVNDFQKGDIAEGYSVSREKKESFPLTVTSAQKNPTAFYLCASSIQGVGYGYTFGSGTRLTVV.

The chain uses TRBV19 and TRBJ1-2; D gene ambiguous. Germline lookup yields CDR1 LNHDA and CDR2 SQIVND (reference sequence). The CDR3 covers 12 residues. The ends were cut back, 5 bases at V and 8 bases at J, with 12 bases in the middle. As DNA, the CDR3 is TGTGCCAGTAGTGGACCAAAGGGCGGCTACACCTTC. This translates into CASSGPKGGYTF.

The chain carries TRBV19 and TRBJ1-2, with D perhaps matching TRBD1 (5 bases). V was clipped by 7 bases and J by 4 bases, with 16 bases between them. Looked up from germline, CDR1 is LNHDA and CDR2 is SQIVND (reference sequence). The CDR3 is made up of 14 amino acids. The CDR3 DNA reads as TGTGCCAGTAACACAGATGGGGGTACCTATGGCTACACCTTC. Amino acids: CASNTDGGTYGYTF.

The chain combines TRBV2 with TRBJ2-7, with D tentatively TRBD1 (6 bases). Germline V gene lookup returns CDR1 SNHLY and CDR2 FYNNEI. The CDR3 length is 13 residues. Trimming removed 3 bases from V and 3 bases from J, with 9 bases in between. DNA for the CDR3: TGTGCCAGCAGTGAGGACAGTTACTACGAGCAGTACTTC. Translated, it gives CASSEDSYYEQYF. Supplemented by reference TRBV2 and TRBJ2-7, the full variable domain reads EPEVTQTPSHQVTQMGQEVILRCVPISNHLYFYWYRQILGQKVEFLVSFYNNEISEKSEIFDDQFSVERPDGSNFTLKIRSTKLEDSAMYFCASSEDSYYEQYFGPGTRLTVT.

The rearrangement links TRBV12-5 to TRBJ2-7; perhaps TRBD2 as D (6 bases). Germline V CDR1 and CDR2: LGHNT, FRNRAP. There are 11 residues in the CDR3. Trimming took 7 bases from V and 6 from J, leaving 10 bases between them. The CDR3 reads CASAIGGEQYF. The CDR3 nucleotides read TGTGCTAGTGCCATCGGGGGCGAGCAGTACTTC.

The chain uses TRBV28 and TRBJ1-5; maybe TRBD1 (5 bases). This CDR3 is built from 15 residues. Per the germline V gene, CDR1 is MDHEN and CDR2 is SYDVKM. Trimming removed 2 bases from V and 6 bases from J, with 14 bases in between. The CDR3 region has the DNA TGTGCCAGCAGTTTAATTAGGGGCGAGGGTCAGCCCCAGCATTTT. Its translation: CASSLIRGEGQPQHF.

The chain links TRBV7-2 to TRBJ2-7; a weak D match, TRBD2 (7 bases). In germline, CDR1 is SGHTA, CDR2 FQGNSA. The germline V and J ends were trimmed by 2 bases and 2 bases, with 19 bases remaining between them. This CDR3 region has 17 residues. The CDR3 coding sequence is TGTGCCAGCAGCTTATTGGGGGGGCAAATAGAGACCTACGAGCAGTACTTC. Protein product: CASSLLGGQIETYEQYF.

The genes are TRBV24-1 and TRBJ2-1, with TRBD2 matching 7 bases. The germline CDR1 and CDR2 sequences are KGHDR and SFDVKD. This CDR3 is built from 18 residues. V trimming: 4 bases; J trimming: 1 base; junction bases outside the gene matches: 12. CDR3 sequence: CATSDPLAGDMSYNEQFF. CDR3 sequence (DNA): TGTGCCACCAGTGACCCCTTGGCGGGAGATATGTCCTACAATGAGCAGTTCTTC.

The chain employs TRBV7-2 and TRBJ2-1, with 11 positions matching TRBD2. The CDR3 runs to 17 residues. CDR1 SGHTA and CDR2 FQGNSA come from the germline V gene. The junction had 6 bases not matched to a gene; V was cut back by 1 base and J by 4 bases. The CDR3 bases are TGTGCCAGCAGCTTAGTCCCGCTAGCGGGGGGATACAATGAGCAGTTCTTC. It specifies CASSLVPLAGGYNEQFF.

The V call is TRBV19, the J call TRBJ2-2; 8 nucleotides line up with TRBD2. With 3 bases clipped from V and 6 bases from J, the junction kept 6 bases outside the gene matches. Germline V gene data show CDR1 as LNHDA and CDR2 as SQIVND (reference sequence). The CDR3 totals 15 residues. The CDR3 protein is CASSIYGGAAGELFF. CDR3 bases: TGTGCCAGTAGTATCTACGGGGGGGCAGCCGGGGAGCTGTTTTTT.

The chain couples TRBV3-1 (or the pseudogene TRBV3-2) to TRBJ2-1; D is possibly TRBD2 (5 bases). The V end was cut by 2 bases, the J end by 7 bases, with 9 bases between. This CDR3 has 13 residues. Germline values: CDR1 LGHDT, CDR2 YNNKEL (reference sequence). CDR3 in amino acids: CASSQNWENEQFF. The CDR3 coding sequence is TGTGCCAGCAGCCAAAATTGGGAGAATGAGCAGTTCTTC.

The J gene is TRBJ1-5, the V gene TRBV5-8; 10 bases line up with TRBD1. CDR1 and CDR2 (germline): SGHTS, YDEGEE. This CDR3 contains 16 residues. Trimming removed 4 bases from V and 4 bases from J; junction bases left unmatched: 8. Here the CDR3 reads CASSRHDRGLNQPQHF. In nucleotides, the CDR3 is TGTGCCAGCAGCCGACATGACAGGGGGCTAAATCAGCCCCAGCATTTT. Variable domain in full (rest from reference TRBV5-8 and TRBJ1-5): EAGVTQSPTHLIKTRGQQATLRCSPISGHTSVYWYQQALGLGLQFLLWYDEGEERNRGNFPPRFSGRQFPNYSSELNVNALELEDSALYLCASSRHDRGLNQPQHFGDGTRLSIL.

The V and J genes are TRBV5-1 and TRBJ2-4; 10 nucleotides match TRBD1. CDR1 is SGHRS and CDR2 is YFSETQ in the germline V gene. Trimming removed 4 bases from V and 5 bases from J; junction bases left unmatched: 9. The CDR3 runs 16 residues. The CDR3 DNA sequence: TGCGCCAGCAGCCTGGGACCCGGGACAGGGGAAAACATTCAGTACTTC. Protein sequence: CASSLGPGTGENIQYF.

This rearrangement joins TRBV3-1 (or the pseudogene TRBV3-2) to TRBJ2-3; D gene ambiguous. Per germline, CDR1 LGHDT and CDR2 YNNKEL (reference sequence). V lost 0 bases and J 6 bases, leaving 10 bases between the germline ends. The CDR3 loop spans 14 amino acids. The CDR3 sequence is CASSQEFRRDTQYF. Here the CDR3 DNA reads TGTGCCAGCAGCCAAGAATTCCGAAGGGATACGCAGTATTTT.

This chain uses TRBV6-2 or TRBV6-3 with TRBJ2-7, with D unclear. Trimming stripped 6 bases from V and 11 bases from J, with 17 bases between. CDR1 MNHEY and CDR2 SVGEGT come from the germline V gene. This CDR3 comprises 12 residues. This CDR3 reads CASSLPGFPEYF. The CDR3 DNA sequence: TGTGCCAGCAGCCTCCCGGGCTTTCCGGAGTACTTC.

This clone was detected a few times. This sequence joins TRBV6-1 and TRBJ1-5; TRBD1 might be the D (5 bases). The V end lost 0 bases, the J end lost 7 bases, and 7 bases lay between the germline ends. CDR1 MNHNS and CDR2 SASEGT come from the germline V gene. The CDR3 totals 13 residues. This CDR3 reads CASSEAQGQPQHF. CDR3 sequence (DNA): TGTGCCAGCAGTGAAGCCCAGGGACAGCCCCAGCATTTT.

The gene calls are TRBV6-6 and TRBJ2-2; 12 bases match TRBD2. Trimming at V came to 5 bases and at J to 5 bases, leaving 6 bases not matched to a gene. The CDR3 is 16 residues long. The germline V gene has CDR1 MNHNY and CDR2 SVGAGI (reference sequence). CDR3 protein: CASSRTGLAGTGELFF. Written as DNA, the CDR3 is TGTGCCAGCAGTCGAACGGGACTAGCGGGTACCGGGGAGCTGTTTTTT.

The chain couples TRBV5-4 to TRBJ1-2; D remains unclear. Germline CDR1 and CDR2: SGHNT and YYREEE (reference sequence). The V end lost 4 bases, the J end lost 3 bases, and 13 bases lay between the germline ends. The CDR3 covers 14 residues. CDR3 nucleotide sequence: TGTGCCAGCAGCGCCGACGTGGGATACTATGGCTACACCTTC. Translating it yields CASSADVGYYGYTF.

The chain couples TRBV7-9 to TRBJ2-3, with TRBD2 as a possible D gene (5 bases). Per the germline V gene, CDR1 is SEHNR and CDR2 is FQNEAQ (reference sequence). The CDR3 has 14 residues. The germline V and J ends were trimmed by 4 bases and 2 bases, with 10 bases remaining between them. DNA for the CDR3: TGTGCCAGCAGCTGGACGGGGAACACAGATACGCAGTATTTT. This sequence encodes CASSWTGNTDTQYF. The full variable domain, in which reference TRBV7-9 and TRBJ2-3 provide the parts outside the CDR3, is DTGVSQNPRHKITKRGQNVTFRCDPISEHNRLYWYRQTLGQGPEFLTYFQNEAQLEKSRLLSDRFSAERPKGSFSTLEIQRTEQGDSAMYLCASSWTGNTDTQYFGPGTRLTVL.

Turning to this clone: The sample has other DNA sequences that encode this CDR3 too. The chain has TRBV9 and TRBJ2-1, with TRBD2 matching 10 bases. V lost 0 bases to trimming and J lost 9 bases; unmatched junction nucleotides: 9. This CDR3 contains 16 residues. The germline V gene has CDR1 SGDLS and CDR2 YYNGEE. CDR3 sequence (DNA): TGTGCCAGCAGCGTAGGATGGACTAGCGGAATCGGTGAGCAGTTCTTC. Translation gives CASSVGWTSGIGEQFF.